Included here is one T cell receptor (beta chain) sequence, with context. At least ten counts were recorded for this clonotype. It has no known antigen specificity. It has no much larger one-base neighbor in the sample; base qualities were not kept. The time point label corresponds to: blood at routine non-recurrence follow-up after resection. Without any cell sorting, TCR sequencing was performed on whole RNA extracted either from tumor and nontumor lung tissue or from cryopreserved PBMC samples. Only patients for whom sufficient RNA was available from at least two tumor regions were selected for TCR sequencing. V is pruned by 4 bases and J by 4 bases, leaving 9 bases of the junction without a gene match. CDR1 and CDR2 were assigned from the germline V gene as SQVTM and ANQGSEA. Including cysteine and phenylalanine, the CDR3 has 15 amino acids. The entry retains the CDR3 DNA only, 45 bases that are in frame from base 1.

The protocol used for the library was 5' RACE. For sequencing, a NextSeq 500 was employed. In the TCR library protocol, a unique molecular identifier was attached to each TCR cDNA molecule so that PCR and sequencing errors could be corrected. Concerning the study's data processing: TCR identification, UMI-based error correction and CDR3 extraction were all carried out with Decombinator tools. TCRs above a frequency of 2 per 1,000, corresponding to the top 1% of the tumor frequency distribution, were defined as expanded. Rényi diversity was computed with the R vegan package after subsampling each repertoire 100 times to 5,000 TCRs. CDR3 similarity networks were built from amino acid triplet string-kernel similarity, with CDR3s being connected when pairwise similarity was above 0.82. TCRdb reworked the public reads: Q25 trimming with fastp, MiXCR clone assembly, productive beta chains retained. Rows merge per CDR3 protein into single entries with the most common DNA and genes. The V and J calls were not made by the authors but by TCRdb's processing. The sample table records tens of thousands of distinct CDR3 sequences; roughly 21% of these occur just once. Roughly a fifth of the sample is held by the ten biggest clonotypes.

This entry is derived from a study of spatial heterogeneity in lung cancer (dated by TCRdb to the late 2010s). Concerning the study at large: Donors were some 67 patients with early-stage, untreated non-small cell lung cancer from the lung TRACERx cohort. Follow-up PBMC samples were sequenced whenever available, and the median time to follow-up was roughly 2 years after resection. More beta-chain than alpha-chain transcripts were consistently detected, likely reflecting higher beta-chain transcript abundance. In the raw uncorrected reads, each unique combination of TCR and UMI appeared more than ten times on average. The study quantitatively compared TCR alpha and beta repertoires across multiple tumor regions, matched nontumor lung and blood in non-small cell lung cancer. Nonsynonymous mutation counts, determined by whole-exome sequencing of tumor tissue, were related to TCR repertoire features. Both alpha and beta chains were TCR-sequenced in samples taken at surgery, namely 220 tumor regions, around 61 matched nontumor lung samples and approximately 58 PBMC samples. Study-wide conclusions, independent of this receptor: Confirming at a functional level the hypothesis that regional TCRs recognize regional mutations was considered to require additional single-cell paired TCR alpha and beta sequencing. Ubiquitous expanded tumor TCRs were detected in blood more often at tumor resection than at routine follow-up. Comparisons of baseline and follow-up blood repertoires included only around 14 patients.

The material was PBMCs, obtained at follow-up. This chain joins TRBV29-1 to TRBJ1-5; the junction holds 8 bases that match TRBD1. The sequence was collected from a male donor with early-stage non-small cell lung cancer. This receptor carries the CDR3 CSVAQGTGINQPQHF. The DNA sequence reads TGCAGCGTTGCCCAAGGGACAGGAATAAATCAGCCCCAGCATTTT.